The clone carrying this T cell receptor beta chain occurred many times. Its antigen is unknown. These data come from a study of T-cell reconstitution after alpha-beta-depleted transplantation in children. A TCRbeta library incorporating unique molecular identifiers was prepared. In TCRdb, the PCR reads were re-called with MiXCR into one record per CDR3 protein. Of fewer than 700,000 distinct CDR3 sequences listed, roughly 13% are singletons. General study results and limits: After transplant, high TCRbeta diversity at day 60 in some patients arose from surviving recipient T cells and thymic progenitors. Alpha-beta T cells about two months after transplant reportedly derived from several hundred expanded graft clones. Once a year had passed after transplant, T-cell counts and diversity came mostly from newly produced T cells.

V gave up 9 bases and J gave up 0 bases, with 15 bases separating them. This CDR3 has 14 amino acids. Germline V gene data show CDR1 as MDHEN and CDR2 as SYDVKM. This chain uses TRBV28 with TRBJ2-7; tentatively, D is TRBD1 (6 bases). This TCR was sampled from a male patient aged 5 to 17 who had a stem cell transplant for acute myeloid leukemia, so the T cells may come from the graft donor. The specimen was PBMCs, mostly from graft donor cells, collected 360 days after TCRalphabeta/CD19-depleted stem cell transplant. The DNA of the CDR3 is TGTGCCAGTCTGGACAGCACTAGCTCCTACGAGCAGTACTTC. Translating gives CASLDSTSSYEQYF.